The 22 T cell receptor beta chains below were found in one sample sequenced in a study of T cell responses to AZD1222 COVID-19 vaccine. Clones were sequenced by immunoSEQ multiplex PCR, and TCRdb holds only the in-frame ones, with some missing. The sample includes 95,000 to 130,000 clones, roughly 92% of them seen just once. Sequences were derived from peripheral blood, sampled 28 days after the second AZD1222 dose. Receptors were obtained from an adult who received the AZD1222 COVID-19 vaccine.

V is TRBV9 and J is TRBJ1-4; 10 positions match TRBD1. The germline CDR1 and CDR2 sequences are SGDLS and YYNGEE. V was pared by 0 bases and J by 7 bases, with 6 bases of the junction left unmatched. This CDR3 has 16 amino acids. In nucleotides, the CDR3 is TGTGCCAGCAGCGTAGGGGACAGGGGAATAAGTGAAAAACTGTTTTTT. It is translated as CASSVGDRGISEKLFF.

The V and J genes are TRBV5-6 and TRBJ2-2; the match to TRBD2 covers 10 bases. Germline CDR1 SGHDT, CDR2 YYEEEE. The CDR3 covers 16 residues. Germline trimming cut 4 bases from V and 7 bases from J; bases unmatched to any gene: 10. The CDR3 coding sequence is TGTGCCAGCAGCCCAGCAACTAGCGGGATAGACGGGGAGCTGTTTTTT. It translates to CASSPATSGIDGELFF.

In this sample, this clone turned up once. This chain links TRBV19 with TRBJ2-7; no clear D gene. The V and J ends lost 6 bases and 4 bases respectively, with 19 bases between them. The CDR3 is 15 residues long. Germline values: CDR1 LNHDA, CDR2 SQIVND (reference sequence). The CDR3 bases are TGTGCCAGTAGAACCCTCCCTGGGCCCCCTTACGAGCAGTACTTC. It specifies CASRTLPGPPYEQYF. Full variable domain (remainder filled in from reference TRBV19 and TRBJ2-7): DGGITQSPKYLFRKEGQNVTLSCEQNLNHDAMYWYRQDPGQGLRLIYYSQIVNDFQKGDIAEGYSVSREKKESFPLTVTSAQKNPTAFYLCASRTLPGPPYEQYFGPGTRLTVT.

V usage is TRBV14 and J usage is TRBJ2-2; D unclear. This CDR3 region has 15 residues. V was cut by 0 bases and J by 3 bases, with 8 bases left in between. Germline V gene sequence: CDR1 SGHDN, CDR2 FVKESK. The CDR3 sequence is CASSQEWADTGELFF. CDR3 bases: TGTGCCAGCAGCCAAGAATGGGCTGACACCGGGGAGCTGTTTTTT.

V gene TRBV5-1 combines with J gene TRBJ2-1; D unclear. Germline V CDR1 and CDR2: SGHRS, YFSETQ. Trimming shortened V by 4 bases and J by 8 bases, and 7 bases separated the two germline ends. The CDR3 length is 11 residues. CDR3 sequence (DNA): TGCGCCAGCAGCACGTCTGATGAGCAGTTCTTC. This codes for CASSTSDEQFF.

V gene TRBV7-9 combines with J gene TRBJ2-7; perhaps TRBD2 as D (6 bases). CDR1 is SEHNR and CDR2 is FQNEAQ in the germline V gene (reference sequence). The CDR3 has 14 residues. The V and J ends lost 1 base and 3 bases respectively, with 10 bases between them. The CDR3 loop reads CASSLVWGDYEQYF. In DNA, the CDR3 is TGTGCCAGCAGCTTAGTCTGGGGGGACTACGAGCAGTACTTC.

This sequence joins TRBV7-9 and TRBJ1-6, with D tentatively TRBD1 (5 bases). Germline assignment: CDR1 SEHNR and CDR2 FQNEAQ (reference sequence). The CDR3 runs to 13 residues. The V end lost 5 bases, the J end lost 14 bases, and 16 bases lay between the germline ends. CDR3 region: CASSRTGALTLHF. As DNA, the CDR3 is TGTGCCAGCAGCCGGACCGGGGCGTTAACCCTCCACTTT.

The gene calls are TRBV10-2 and TRBJ2-7, with TRBD2 identical over 9 bases. CDR1 is WSHSY, CDR2 SAAADI, per germline. V was clipped by 4 bases and J by 6 bases; unmatched bases: 10. The CDR3 has 15 amino acids. The CDR3 sequence is CASSAGPGLAGEQYF. The DNA of the CDR3 is TGCGCCAGCAGTGCCGGTCCGGGACTAGCAGGCGAGCAGTACTTC.

This clone was detected a few times. The rearrangement joins TRBV28 to TRBJ1-4; 8 bases agree with TRBD1. The CDR3 totals 14 residues. Germline assignment: CDR1 MDHEN and CDR2 SYDVKM. The J segment lost 7 bases and the V segment lost 4 bases, leaving 5 bases of the junction unmatched. CDR3 region: CASSSGQDREKLFF. The CDR3 DNA sequence: TGTGCCAGCAGTTCGGGACAGGATCGTGAAAAACTGTTTTTT.

V and J are TRBV3-1 (or the pseudogene TRBV3-2) and TRBJ2-1; D call uncertain. The CDR3 runs 14 residues. CDR1 and CDR2 (germline): LGHDT, YNNKEL (reference sequence). V was cut by 5 bases and J by 0 bases, with 8 bases left in between. The CDR3 loop is CASSTSSSYNEQFF. The CDR3 nucleotides read TGTGCCAGCAGCACGTCAAGCTCCTACAATGAGCAGTTCTTC.

This clone was observed a single time. CDR3: CASKRDRGSDTQYF. CDR3 DNA sequence: TGCGCCAGCAAGAGGGACAGGGGATCAGATACGCAGTATTTT. This sequence joins TRBV10-1 and TRBJ2-3, with TRBD1 matching 10 bases. The trim removed 7 bases at V and 4 bases at J, leaving 5 bases unmatched. This CDR3 has 14 amino acids. Germline loops: CDR1 WNHNN, CDR2 SYGVQD (reference sequence).

The chain has TRBV5-8 and TRBJ1-1; a weak D match, TRBD1 (6 bases). Deletions cut 6 bases from V and 5 bases from J, with 17 bases between. This CDR3 comprises 14 residues. The germline CDR1 and CDR2 sequences are SGHTS and YDEGEE. CDR3 sequence (DNA): TGTGCCAGCAATTTTCGTAGGGGGTTAACTGAAGCTTTCTTT. Translation gives CASNFRRGLTEAFF.

The rearrangement joins TRBV5-4 to TRBJ2-7; tentatively, D is TRBD1 (5 bases). The CDR3 has 13 amino acids. The ends were cut back, 4 bases at V and 7 bases at J, with 15 bases in the middle. In germline, CDR1 is SGHNT, CDR2 YYREEE (reference sequence). As DNA, the CDR3 is TGTGCCAGCAGCCCCTGGGGCTTGGGTGAGCAGTACTTC. As protein: CASSPWGLGEQYF.

This rearrangement joins TRBV5-4 to TRBJ1-4, with TRBD1 matching over 10 bases. Germline-derived CDR1 and CDR2 are SGHNT and YYREEE (reference sequence). This CDR3 has 16 amino acids. Trimming at V came to 3 bases and at J to 0 bases, leaving 2 bases not matched to a gene. The DNA for the CDR3 is TGTGCCAGCAGCTGGGGACAGGGGTCAACTAATGAAAAACTGTTTTTT. This sequence encodes CASSWGQGSTNEKLFF.

The V and J genes are TRBV7-9 and TRBJ2-2, with D possibly TRBD2 on 6 matching bases. The length of the CDR3 is 15 residues. Germline-derived CDR1 and CDR2 are SEHNR and FQNEAQ (reference sequence). V dropped 4 bases and J dropped 4 bases, with 13 bases sitting between them. The CDR3 DNA sequence: TGTGCCAGCAGCTCCCGGACTATTTCCACCGGGGAGCTGTTTTTT. Protein: CASSSRTISTGELFF.

The V and J genes are TRBV6-5 and TRBJ1-6, with D possibly matching TRBD1 (5 bases). The CDR3 spans 14 residues. Trimming stripped 8 bases from V and 5 bases from J, with 13 bases between. In germline, CDR1 is MNHEY, CDR2 SVGAGI. The chain's CDR3 is CASHPAGNNSPLHF. In nucleotides, the CDR3 is TGTGCCAGCCACCCAGCAGGGAATAATTCACCCCTCCACTTT.

The rearrangement joins TRBV2 to TRBJ1-1; D gene uncertain. The V end was cut by 8 bases, the J end by 6 bases, with 19 bases between. This CDR3 comprises 14 residues. The germline gives CDR1 SNHLY, CDR2 FYNNEI. CDR3 residues: CASGLGELNPEAFF. The CDR3, as DNA: TGTGCCAGCGGACTGGGTGAACTAAACCCTGAAGCTTTCTTT.

The gene calls are TRBV28 and TRBJ2-7, with 11 bases matching TRBD1. The CDR3 contains 13 residues. V was clipped by 10 bases and J by 5 bases; unmatched bases: 7. Germline lookup yields CDR1 MDHEN and CDR2 SYDVKM. In DNA form, the CDR3 reads TGTGCCACCTTGGGGACAGGGGGGCACGAGCAGTACTTC. Residues: CATLGTGGHEQYF.

This chain uses TRBV3-1 (or the pseudogene TRBV3-2) with TRBJ2-4; D perhaps matches TRBD2 (5 bases). Germline CDR1 and CDR2: LGHDT and YNNKEL (reference sequence). There are 12 residues in the CDR3. The V end was cut by 6 bases, the J end by 6 bases, with 9 bases between. CDR3 residues: CASSSEGNIQYF. The CDR3, as DNA: TGTGCCAGCAGTTCCGAGGGAAACATTCAGTACTTC.

This clone was detected once. The chain joins TRBV5-1 to TRBJ2-1, with 11 bases matching TRBD1. CDR1 and CDR2 (germline): SGHRS, YFSETQ. This CDR3 has 14 amino acids. The V and J ends lost 5 bases and 7 bases, in that order; junction bases with no gene match: 5. The CDR3 loop reads CASRWRDRGNEQFF. CDR3 bases: TGCGCCAGCAGGTGGAGGGACAGGGGGAATGAGCAGTTCTTC.

The J gene is TRBJ1-1, the V gene TRBV2; 8 nucleotides agree with TRBD1. Germline trimming cut 8 bases from V and 1 base from J; bases unmatched to any gene: 9. Germline V lookup: CDR1 SNHLY, CDR2 FYNNEI. There are 15 residues in the CDR3. The CDR3 reads CASHTPQGANTEAFF. CDR3 DNA: TGTGCCAGCCACACTCCCCAGGGGGCGAACACTGAAGCTTTCTTT. The full variable domain, with the rest looked up from reference TRBV2 and TRBJ1-1, is EPEVTQTPSHQVTQMGQEVILRCVPISNHLYFYWYRQILGQKVEFLVSFYNNEISEKSEIFDDQFSVERPDGSNFTLKIRSTKLEDSAMYFCASHTPQGANTEAFFGQGTRLTVV.

The rearrangement links TRBV27 to TRBJ2-3, with 11 bases fitting TRBD1. This CDR3 is 16 amino acids long. CDR1 MNHEY and CDR2 SMNVEV come from the germline V gene (reference sequence). J was trimmed by 4 bases and V by 4 bases; bases with no gene match: 7. The CDR3 bases are TGTGCCAGCAGTTCCCGCCCGGGACAGGGGGCAGATACGCAGTATTTT. Protein sequence: CASSSRPGQGADTQYF.